These 23 T cell receptor beta chains originate from one sample sequenced in a study of shared clonotypes between healthy human individuals. Profiled with immunoSEQ multiplex PCR; TCRdb holds only in-frame clones, not every one. The data show about 2.4 million clones, 90% to 95% seen once. The sequenced sample was naive CD4+ T cells from PBMCs. The subset was: CD45RA+ positively selected. The receptor set was obtained from a man aged 18-30 years in good health. Some clones in this sample may be carry-over from other donors' samples.

The genes are TRBV7-6 and TRBJ2-6; tentatively, D is TRBD2 (5 bases). Germline V gives CDR1 SGHVS, CDR2 FNYEAQ. The CDR3 is 15 residues long. Trimming took off 1 base at V and 4 bases at J, with 8 bases between the two ends. The CDR3 is CASSLGRGGANVLTF. The CDR3 region has the DNA TGTGCCAGCAGCTTAGGTCGAGGGGGGGCCAACGTCCTGACTTTC. Supplemented by reference TRBV7-6 and TRBJ2-6, the full variable domain reads GAGVSQSPRYKVTKRGQDVALRCDPISGHVSLYWYRQALGQGPEFLTYFNYEAQQDKSGLPNDRFSAERPEGSISTLTIQRTEQRDSAMYRCASSLGRGGANVLTFGAGSRLTVL.

The CDR3 DNA is TGTGCCAGCAGCCACCTCACCAAATCGGGAAGCGGGAGGGCGGTAGATACGCAGTATTTT. Protein: CASSHLTKSGSGRAVDTQYF. This chain connects TRBV7-3 to TRBJ2-3; 10 positions agree with TRBD2. Germline V lookup: CDR1 SGHTA, CDR2 FQGTGA. V lost 5 bases, J lost 5 bases, and 22 bases stayed unmatched. The CDR3 covers 20 residues.

This chain connects TRBV9 to TRBJ2-2; TRBD1 is a possible D gene (7 bases). CDR1 SGDLS and CDR2 YYNGEE come from the germline V gene. The CDR3 length is 18 residues. Trimming cost V 4 bases and J 5 bases, with 24 bases left between them. CDR3 region: CASSSGFRGGAGTGELFF. CDR3 in DNA: TGTGCCAGCAGCAGCGGGTTTAGAGGGGGCGCTGGTACCGGGGAGCTGTTTTTT.

Comment on this clone: The same CDR3 also results from other DNA sequences found in this sample. The J gene is TRBJ1-1, the V gene TRBV7-3, with D unresolved. V lost 4 bases to trimming and J lost 3 bases, with 9 bases between them. The CDR3 has 13 residues. Germline V CDR1 and CDR2: SGHTA, FQGTGA. The CDR3 sequence: CASSSLTDTEAFF. The CDR3, as DNA: TGTGCCAGCAGCTCCCTGACCGACACTGAAGCTTTCTTT.

This clone was seen just once. The rearrangement uses TRBV28 and TRBJ1-3, with 7 bases aligning to TRBD1. J gave up 0 bases and V 9 bases, and 5 bases lay outside the gene matches. Looked up from germline, CDR1 is MDHEN and CDR2 is SYDVKM. This CDR3 is built from 14 residues. Here the CDR3 reads CASRDSISGNTIYF. In nucleotides, the CDR3 is TGTGCCAGTAGGGACAGTATCTCTGGAAACACCATATATTTT.

The gene calls are TRBV7-2 and TRBJ2-3; TRBD1 or TRBD2 may be the D gene (5 bases each). This CDR3 is 17 amino acids long. Per the germline V gene, CDR1 is SGHTA and CDR2 is FQGNSA. Trimming cost V 1 base and J 6 bases, with 20 bases left between them. The CDR3 coding sequence is TGTGCCAGCAGCTTAGTTGCGACAGAGGGGACCAGGGATACGCAGTATTTT. Its translation: CASSLVATEGTRDTQYF. The variable domain in full, with the rest retrieved from reference TRBV7-2 and TRBJ2-3, is GAGVSQSPSNKVTEKGKDVELRCDPISGHTALYWYRQSLGQGLEFLIYFQGNSAPDKSGLPSDRFSAERTGGSVSTLTIQRTQQEDSAVYLCASSLVATEGTRDTQYFGPGTRLTVL.

On this clone: The same CDR3 can be traced to other DNA sequences in this sample. The V and J genes are TRBV20-1 and TRBJ2-7, with D possibly being TRBD1 or TRBD2 (5 bases each). This CDR3 is 11 amino acids long. In germline, CDR1 is DFQATT, CDR2 SNEGSKA (reference sequence). Trimming removed 3 bases at V and 4 bases at J, with 7 bases between. CDR3 in DNA: TGCAGTGCTAGGGGACGGTACGAGCAGTACTTC. Amino acids: CSARGRYEQYF.

V usage is TRBV27 and J usage is TRBJ2-7; no definite D call. Trimming removed 4 bases from V and 7 bases from J, with 17 bases in between. The CDR3 spans 14 residues. Germline values: CDR1 MNHEY, CDR2 SMNVEV (reference sequence). The CDR3 loop reads CASSSAEVWGEQYF. The CDR3 bases are TGTGCCAGCAGTTCAGCCGAAGTGTGGGGAGAGCAGTACTTC.

Remarks on this clone: This may come from a read error, since a much larger clone is one base off. In the same sample, other DNA sequences code for this CDR3. The chain employs TRBV2 and TRBJ2-5, with TRBD2 identical over 12 bases. Germline CDR1 reads SNHLY; CDR2 reads FYNNEI. This CDR3 has 15 amino acids. The V and J ends lost 3 bases and 2 bases, in that order; junction bases with no gene match: 1. CDR3 amino acids: CASSDLAGGQETQYF. CDR3 nucleotides: TGTGCCAGCAGTGATCTAGCGGGAGGGCAAGAGACCCAGTACTTC.

As for this clone: The sample carries other DNA sequences with the same CDR3. This chain joins TRBV9 and TRBJ2-5; 10 bases map to TRBD2. CDR3 size: 15 residues. Losses at the gene ends were 0 bases for V and 2 bases for J; bases not matched to a gene: 1. Germline V CDR1 and CDR2: SGDLS, YYNGEE. This chain's CDR3 is CASSVVSGGQETQYF. CDR3 coding DNA: TGTGCCAGCAGCGTAGTTAGCGGGGGGCAAGAGACCCAGTACTTC.

The chain links TRBV4-3 to TRBJ2-1; D unclear. V was cut by 3 bases and J by 7 bases, with 10 bases left in between. This CDR3 comprises 13 residues. The V gene's germline CDR1 is LGHNA and CDR2 YSLEER. The CDR3 DNA reads as TGCGCCAGCAGCCAGCGTCGAGAGAATGAGCAGTTCTTC. Translating it yields CASSQRRENEQFF.

The chain has TRBV6-1 and TRBJ2-7; maybe TRBD1 (6 bases). With 5 bases removed from V and 2 bases from J, the gap between germline ends came to 13 bases. The CDR3 spans 14 residues. Germline V gene lookup returns CDR1 MNHNS and CDR2 SASEGT. DNA of the CDR3: TGTGCCAGCAGTCTGGCAGGGGATCCCTACGAGCAGTACTTC. Protein: CASSLAGDPYEQYF.

Points on this clone: Other nucleotide sequences from this sample produce the same CDR3. The chain uses TRBV6-1 and TRBJ1-2; weak D call: TRBD1 (6 bases). Trimming removed 2 bases from V and 2 bases from J, with 6 bases in between. In germline, CDR1 is MNHNS, CDR2 SASEGT. The CDR3 totals 13 residues. CDR3 in amino acids: CASSEQGNYGYTF. For the CDR3, the DNA is TGTGCCAGCAGTGAACAGGGGAACTATGGCTACACCTTC.

The V gene is TRBV28, the J gene TRBJ2-4; 8 positions agree with TRBD1. The CDR3 contains 15 residues. CDR1 and CDR2 (germline): MDHEN, SYDVKM. V shed 6 bases and J 3 bases; nucleotides not matched to a gene: 7. The DNA of the CDR3 is TGTGCCAGCAGCCCCTCAGGGGGCCTCAAAAACATTCAGTACTTC. Protein product: CASSPSGGLKNIQYF.

The V and J genes are TRBV5-1 and TRBJ2-5, with D possibly matching TRBD1 (6 bases). CDR3 length equals 14 residues. V was clipped by 6 bases and J by 0 bases, with 12 bases between them. CDR1 and CDR2 from the germline V gene are SGHRS and YFSETQ. CDR3: CASNVQGYQETQYF. The CDR3 DNA sequence: TGCGCCAGCAACGTACAGGGTTACCAAGAGACCCAGTACTTC.

This sequence joins TRBV9 and TRBJ2-7; a possible D gene is TRBD2 (6 bases). Trimming took 0 bases from V and 5 from J, leaving 15 bases between them. The CDR3 has 15 amino acids. Germline CDR1 SGDLS, CDR2 YYNGEE. Written as DNA, the CDR3 is TGTGCCAGCAGCGTAGGGAGGGGCAGGACCGACGAGCAGTACTTC. It translates to CASSVGRGRTDEQYF.

The rearrangement uses TRBV4-1 and TRBJ1-4, with no clear D. Germline V CDR1 and CDR2: MGHRA, YSYEKL. The V gene lost 0 bases and the J gene lost 7 bases, with 12 bases spanning the gap. This CDR3 comprises 15 residues. The CDR3: CASSQERGPGEKLFF. CDR3 coding DNA: TGCGCCAGCAGCCAAGAGAGAGGACCAGGTGAAAAACTGTTTTTT.

This chain uses TRBV28 with TRBJ2-7, with TRBD1 matching 10 bases. Germline assignment: CDR1 MDHEN and CDR2 SYDVKM. The CDR3 is 14 residues long. J gave up 4 bases and V 4 bases, and 4 bases lay outside the gene matches. The CDR3 DNA reads as TGTGCCAGCAGTTGGACAGGGGGAAATTACGAGCAGTACTTC. Residues: CASSWTGGNYEQYF.

This chain joins TRBV11-2 and TRBJ2-2, with a tentative D call TRBD1 (6 bases). Germline-derived CDR1 and CDR2 are SGHAT and FQNNGV. The ends were cut back, 1 base at V and 4 bases at J, with 19 bases in the middle. CDR3 length: 18 residues. DNA for the CDR3: TGTGCCAGCAGCTTAGTGTATCGAGGGGGTGTGGGCACCGGGGAGCTGTTTTTT. Residues: CASSLVYRGGVGTGELFF.

This sequence joins TRBV5-1 and TRBJ2-6; tentatively, D is TRBD2 (6 bases). V lost 4 bases and J 4 bases, leaving 12 bases between the germline ends. The CDR3 spans 15 residues. From germline, CDR1 is SGHRS and CDR2 YFSETQ. CDR3: CASSVAGTGANVLTF. Written as DNA, the CDR3 is TGCGCCAGCAGCGTGGCGGGGACCGGGGCCAACGTCCTGACTTTC.

The V gene is TRBV5-4, the J gene TRBJ2-7, with 7 bases matching TRBD2. The CDR3 consists of 15 residues. V dropped 4 bases and J dropped 4; count of bases not matched to a gene: 11. Germline CDR1 reads SGHNT; CDR2 reads YYREEE (reference sequence). The CDR3 nucleotides are TGTGCCAGCAGCCGAAGTGGCGGGAGCGGGTACGAGCAGTACTTC. It specifies CASSRSGGSGYEQYF.

J is TRBJ2-1 and V is TRBV25-1; 8 bases are a match to TRBD1. CDR1 is MGHDK, CDR2 SYGVNS, per germline. The CDR3 has 16 residues. The V and J ends lost 2 bases and 4 bases, in that order; junction bases with no gene match: 7. The CDR3 coding sequence is TGTGCCAGCAGTGAAAACAGGGGGATTGGGTACAATGAGCAGTTCTTC. Its translation: CASSENRGIGYNEQFF.

The chain joins TRBV5-1 to TRBJ2-7; D may be TRBD1 (6 bases). This CDR3 is built from 13 residues. Per the germline V gene, CDR1 is SGHRS and CDR2 is YFSETQ. V was clipped by 4 bases and J by 5 bases, with 13 bases between them. CDR3 in amino acids: CASSPGAIHEQYF. The CDR3 bases are TGCGCCAGCAGCCCAGGGGCCATCCACGAGCAGTACTTC.